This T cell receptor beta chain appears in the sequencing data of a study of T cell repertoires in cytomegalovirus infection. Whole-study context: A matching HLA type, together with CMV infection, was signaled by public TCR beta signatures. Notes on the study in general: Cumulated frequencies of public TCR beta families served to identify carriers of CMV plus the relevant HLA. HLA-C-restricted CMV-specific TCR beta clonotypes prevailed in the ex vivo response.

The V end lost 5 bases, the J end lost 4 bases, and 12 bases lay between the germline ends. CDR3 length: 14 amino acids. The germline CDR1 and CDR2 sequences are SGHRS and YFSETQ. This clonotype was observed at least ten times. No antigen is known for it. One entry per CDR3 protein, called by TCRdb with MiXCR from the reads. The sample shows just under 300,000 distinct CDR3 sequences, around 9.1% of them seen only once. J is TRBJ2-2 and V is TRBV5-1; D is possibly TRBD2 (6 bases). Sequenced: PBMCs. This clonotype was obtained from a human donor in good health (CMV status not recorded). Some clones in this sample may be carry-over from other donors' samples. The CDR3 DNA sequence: TGCGCCAGCAGTTCCGGGGACTTCACCGGGGAGCTGTTTTTT. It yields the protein CASSSGDFTGELFF.